This T cell receptor (beta chain) was identified during a study of cytomegalovirus exposure and HLA in healthy donors. Overall study results and limits: Excluded: some indistinguishable V segments such as TRBV6-2 and TRBV6-3. TCR beta V segments were, for the most part, productive about 87% or about 30% of the time in an earlier analysis. In a later analysis, a missense DCLRE1C variant was linked to TCR beta V- and J-gene trimming.

Concerning this clone: Its antigen is currently unknown.

PCR employed 60 Vbeta and 13 Jbeta primers. TCRdb's table, derived via immunoSEQ multiplex PCR, lists solely in-frame clones and lacks some. Here the sample spans around 140,000 clones, 55% to 80% being singletons. Trimming at V came to 4 bases and at J to 5 bases, leaving 5 bases not matched to a gene. Germline V gene sequence: CDR1 SGHAT, CDR2 FQNNGV. The CDR3 has 14 amino acids. Sequenced input: PBMCs. The receptor was isolated from a woman aged 40-49 years in good health and CMV-seronegative. The J gene is TRBJ2-3, the V gene TRBV11-2; 8 bases are shared with TRBD1. CDR3: CASSYGQGGDTQYF. The CDR3 DNA reads as TGTGCCAGCAGCTACGGACAGGGAGGAGATACGCAGTATTTT.